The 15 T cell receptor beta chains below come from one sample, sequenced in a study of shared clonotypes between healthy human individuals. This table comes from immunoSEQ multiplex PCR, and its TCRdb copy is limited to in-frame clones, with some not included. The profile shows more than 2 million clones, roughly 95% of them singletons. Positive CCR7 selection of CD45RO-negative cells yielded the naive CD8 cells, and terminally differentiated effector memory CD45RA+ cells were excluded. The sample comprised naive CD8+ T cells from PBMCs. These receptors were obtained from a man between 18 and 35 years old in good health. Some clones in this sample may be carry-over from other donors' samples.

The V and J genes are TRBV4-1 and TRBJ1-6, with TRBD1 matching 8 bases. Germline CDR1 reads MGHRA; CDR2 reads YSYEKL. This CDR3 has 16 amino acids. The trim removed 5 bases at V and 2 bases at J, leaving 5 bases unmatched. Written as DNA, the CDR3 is TGCGCCAGCAGCTCACGGACAGGGCCCTATAATTCACCCCTCCACTTT. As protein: CASSSRTGPYNSPLHF.

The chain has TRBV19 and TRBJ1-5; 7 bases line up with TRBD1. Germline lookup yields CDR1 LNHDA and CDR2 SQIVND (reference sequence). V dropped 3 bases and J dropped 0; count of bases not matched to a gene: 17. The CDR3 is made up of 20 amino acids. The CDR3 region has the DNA TGTGCCAGTAGTATCCAGACAGGGCCCGATAAGATTAATAGCAATCAGCCCCAGCATTTT. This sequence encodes CASSIQTGPDKINSNQPQHF.

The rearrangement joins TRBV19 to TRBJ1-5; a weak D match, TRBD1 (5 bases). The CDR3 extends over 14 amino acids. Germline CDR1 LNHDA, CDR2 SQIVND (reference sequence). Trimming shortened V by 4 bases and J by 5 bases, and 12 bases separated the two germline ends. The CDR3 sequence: CASSTGWLDQPQHF. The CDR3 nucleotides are TGTGCCAGTAGTACAGGGTGGCTCGATCAGCCCCAGCATTTT.

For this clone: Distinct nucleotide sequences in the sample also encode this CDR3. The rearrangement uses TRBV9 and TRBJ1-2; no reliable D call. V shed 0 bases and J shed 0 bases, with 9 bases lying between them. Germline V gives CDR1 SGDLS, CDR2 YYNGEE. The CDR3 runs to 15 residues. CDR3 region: CASSVDGVPNYGYTF. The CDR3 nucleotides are TGTGCCAGCAGCGTAGACGGGGTGCCTAACTATGGCTACACCTTC.

The CDR3: CASSPTFSVVETQYF. As DNA, the CDR3 is TGCGCCAGCAGCCCTACGTTTAGCGTCGTAGAGACCCAGTACTTC. The V gene is TRBV4-1, the J gene TRBJ2-5; TRBD2 is a possible D gene (5 bases). V was cut by 4 bases and J by 4 bases, with 16 bases left in between. CDR1 and CDR2 from the germline V gene are MGHRA and YSYEKL. The CDR3 is 15 amino acids.

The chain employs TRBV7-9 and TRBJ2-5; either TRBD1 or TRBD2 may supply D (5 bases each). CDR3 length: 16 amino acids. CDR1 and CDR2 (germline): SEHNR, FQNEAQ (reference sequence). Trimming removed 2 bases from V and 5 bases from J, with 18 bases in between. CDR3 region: CASSLMGRTDDETQYF. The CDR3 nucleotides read TGTGCCAGCAGCTTAATGGGACGAACTGACGATGAGACCCAGTACTTC.

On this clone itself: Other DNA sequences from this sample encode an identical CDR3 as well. CDR3 protein: CASSDGGSSYEQYF. In DNA form, the CDR3 reads TGTGCCAGCAGTGACGGGGGGAGCTCCTACGAGCAGTACTTC. The chain couples TRBV2 to TRBJ2-7; TRBD2 matches at 7 bases. The trim removed 3 bases at V and 0 bases at J, leaving 2 bases unmatched. The V gene's germline CDR1 is SNHLY and CDR2 FYNNEI. The CDR3 spans 14 residues.

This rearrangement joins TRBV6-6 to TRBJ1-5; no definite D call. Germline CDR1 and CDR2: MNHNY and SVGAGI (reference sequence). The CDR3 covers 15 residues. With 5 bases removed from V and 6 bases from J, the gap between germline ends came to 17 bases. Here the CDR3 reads CASSPPGGGVQPQHF. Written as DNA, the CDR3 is TGTGCCAGCAGTCCACCGGGCGGCGGGGTTCAGCCCCAGCATTTT.

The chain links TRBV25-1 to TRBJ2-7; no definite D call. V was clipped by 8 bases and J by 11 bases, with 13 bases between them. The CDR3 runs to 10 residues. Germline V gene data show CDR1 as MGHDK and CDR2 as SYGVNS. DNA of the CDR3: TGTGCCAGCGGAGCAGTCGCCAAGTACTTC. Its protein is CASGAVAKYF.

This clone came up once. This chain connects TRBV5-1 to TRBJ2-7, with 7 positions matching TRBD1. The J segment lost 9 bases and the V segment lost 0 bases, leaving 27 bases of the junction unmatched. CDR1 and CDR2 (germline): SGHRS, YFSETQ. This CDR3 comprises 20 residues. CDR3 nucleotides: TGCGCCAGCAGCTTGGAAGGGGGCGGAACTAAACTGGGGCAAACTGCGGGGCAGTACTTC. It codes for CASSLEGGGTKLGQTAGQYF.

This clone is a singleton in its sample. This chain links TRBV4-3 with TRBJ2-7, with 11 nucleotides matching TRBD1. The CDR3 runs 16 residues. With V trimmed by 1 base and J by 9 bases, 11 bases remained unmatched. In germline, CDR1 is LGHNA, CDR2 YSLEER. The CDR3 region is CASSQGWRDRGKGQYF. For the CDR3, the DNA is TGCGCCAGCAGCCAAGGGTGGCGGGACAGGGGGAAAGGGCAGTACTTC.

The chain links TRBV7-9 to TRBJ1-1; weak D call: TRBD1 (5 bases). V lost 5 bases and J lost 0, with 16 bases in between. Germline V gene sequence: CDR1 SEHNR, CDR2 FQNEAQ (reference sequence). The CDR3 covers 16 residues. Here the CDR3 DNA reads TGTGCCAGCAGCCCCCAACAGACAGAGATGAACACTGAAGCTTTCTTT. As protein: CASSPQQTEMNTEAFF.

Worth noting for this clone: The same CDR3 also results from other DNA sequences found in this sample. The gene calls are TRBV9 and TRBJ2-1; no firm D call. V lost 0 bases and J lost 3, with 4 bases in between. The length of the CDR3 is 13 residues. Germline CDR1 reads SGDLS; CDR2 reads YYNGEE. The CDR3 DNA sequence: TGTGCCAGCAGCGTAGGGTACTACAATGAGCAGTTCTTC. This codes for CASSVGYYNEQFF.

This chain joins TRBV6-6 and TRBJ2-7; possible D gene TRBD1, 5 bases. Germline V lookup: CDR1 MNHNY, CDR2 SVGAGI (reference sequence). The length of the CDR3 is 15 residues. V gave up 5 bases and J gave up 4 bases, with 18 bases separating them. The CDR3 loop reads CASSPEAGAPYEQYF. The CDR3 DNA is TGTGCCAGCAGTCCTGAAGCTGGGGCCCCGTACGAGCAGTACTTC.

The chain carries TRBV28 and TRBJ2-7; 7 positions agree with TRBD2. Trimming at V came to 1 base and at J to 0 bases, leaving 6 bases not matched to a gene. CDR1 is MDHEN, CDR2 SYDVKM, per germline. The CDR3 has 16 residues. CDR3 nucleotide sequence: TGTGCCAGCAGTTTATCTCCTAGCGGTAACTCCTACGAGCAGTACTTC. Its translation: CASSLSPSGNSYEQYF.